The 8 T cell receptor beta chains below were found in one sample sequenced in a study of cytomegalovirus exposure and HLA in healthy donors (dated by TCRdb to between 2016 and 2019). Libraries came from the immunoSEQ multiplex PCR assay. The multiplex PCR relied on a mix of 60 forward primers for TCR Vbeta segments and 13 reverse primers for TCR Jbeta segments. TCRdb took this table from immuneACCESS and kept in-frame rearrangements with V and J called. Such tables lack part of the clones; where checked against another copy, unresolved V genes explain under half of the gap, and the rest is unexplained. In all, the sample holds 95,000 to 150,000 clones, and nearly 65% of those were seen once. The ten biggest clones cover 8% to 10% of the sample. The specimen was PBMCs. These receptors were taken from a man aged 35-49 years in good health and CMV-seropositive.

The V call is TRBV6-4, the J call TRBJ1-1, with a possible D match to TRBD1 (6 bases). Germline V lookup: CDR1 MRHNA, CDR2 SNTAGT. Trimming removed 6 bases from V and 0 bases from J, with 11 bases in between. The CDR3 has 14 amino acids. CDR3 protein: CASRDSSMNTEAFF. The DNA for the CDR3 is TGTGCCAGCAGGGACAGCTCCATGAACACTGAAGCTTTCTTT.

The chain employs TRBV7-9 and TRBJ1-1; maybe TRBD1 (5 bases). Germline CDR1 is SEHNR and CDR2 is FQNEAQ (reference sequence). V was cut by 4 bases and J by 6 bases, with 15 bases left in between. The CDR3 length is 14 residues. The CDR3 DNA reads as TGTGCCAGCAGCTCGCAGGACATCGTGCCTGAAGCTTTCTTT. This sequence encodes CASSSQDIVPEAFF.

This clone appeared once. The CDR3 coding sequence is TGCGCCAGCAGCTCCCCGATAGGGACAGGAAACACTGAAGCTTTCTTT. Translating it yields CASSSPIGTGNTEAFF. The chain joins TRBV5-1 to TRBJ1-1; 8 bases agree with TRBD1. V shed 3 bases and J 2 bases; nucleotides not matched to a gene: 9. The length of the CDR3 is 16 residues. Germline lookup yields CDR1 SGHRS and CDR2 YFSETQ.

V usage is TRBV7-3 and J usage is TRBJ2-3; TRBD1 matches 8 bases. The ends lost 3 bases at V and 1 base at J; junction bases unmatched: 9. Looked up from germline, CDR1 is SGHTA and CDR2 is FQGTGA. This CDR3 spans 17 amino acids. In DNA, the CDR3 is TGTGCCAGCAGCTTTAATCCCCCGGACAGGGGCACAGATACGCAGTATTTT. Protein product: CASSFNPPDRGTDTQYF.

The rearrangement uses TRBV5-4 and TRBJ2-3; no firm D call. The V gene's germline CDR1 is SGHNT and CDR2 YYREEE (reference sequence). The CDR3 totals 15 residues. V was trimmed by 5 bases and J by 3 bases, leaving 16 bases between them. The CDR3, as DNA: TGTGCCAGCAGTTATACGACTGCTGGGACAGATACGCAGTATTTT. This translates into CASSYTTAGTDTQYF.

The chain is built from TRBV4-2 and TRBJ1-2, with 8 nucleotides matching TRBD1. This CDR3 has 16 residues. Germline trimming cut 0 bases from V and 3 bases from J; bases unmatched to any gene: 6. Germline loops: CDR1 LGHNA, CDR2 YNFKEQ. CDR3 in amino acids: CASSQEGSGGYYGYTF. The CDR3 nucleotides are TGTGCCAGCAGCCAAGAAGGGTCAGGGGGCTACTATGGCTACACCTTC.

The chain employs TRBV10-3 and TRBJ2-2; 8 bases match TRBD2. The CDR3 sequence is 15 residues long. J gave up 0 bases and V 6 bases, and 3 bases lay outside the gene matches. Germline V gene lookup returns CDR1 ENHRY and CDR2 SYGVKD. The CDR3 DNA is TGTGCCATCAGACAACTAGCGGCGAACACCGGGGAGCTGTTTTTT. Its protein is CAIRQLAANTGELFF.

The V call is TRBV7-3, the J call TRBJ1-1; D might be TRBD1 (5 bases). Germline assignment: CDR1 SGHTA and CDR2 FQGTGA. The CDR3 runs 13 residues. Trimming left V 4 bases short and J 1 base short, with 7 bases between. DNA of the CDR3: TGTGCCAGCAGCTCCGGACAGAACACTGAAGCTTTCTTT. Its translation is CASSSGQNTEAFF.